Sequencing of this TCR beta chain was carried out in a study of cytomegalovirus exposure and HLA in healthy donors. On the study more broadly: In a previous analysis, around 120 million unique TCR beta sequences were found from roughly 180 million T cells.

In the case of this clone: Its antigen is not known.

With 60 Vbeta and 13 Jbeta primers, the PCR was carried out. The repertoire was sequenced with immunoSEQ multiplex PCR; TCRdb's copy has only in-frame clones and lacks some. The table records approximately 120,000 clones, over 65% of them present only once. Findings and caveats of the study: A later analysis linked a missense variant in DCLRE1C to the trimming of TCR beta V and J genes. A later analysis showed that HLA-associated TCR beta chains had undergone more clonal expansion than equally common others. Among TCR sequences, most were rare, though some public TCRs appeared in many donors.

Germline values: CDR1 SGHRS, CDR2 YFSETQ. V lost 4 bases and J 5 bases, leaving 15 bases between the germline ends. The CDR3 totals 14 residues. This receptor was identified in a man between 45 and 60 years old in good health and CMV-seronegative. The sample taken for sequencing was PBMCs. The rearrangement uses TRBV5-1 and TRBJ1-1; D is ambiguous. CDR3 in DNA: TGCGCCAGCAGCCTGACAAACGGGGTTACTGAAGCTTTCTTT. The encoded protein is CASSLTNGVTEAFF.